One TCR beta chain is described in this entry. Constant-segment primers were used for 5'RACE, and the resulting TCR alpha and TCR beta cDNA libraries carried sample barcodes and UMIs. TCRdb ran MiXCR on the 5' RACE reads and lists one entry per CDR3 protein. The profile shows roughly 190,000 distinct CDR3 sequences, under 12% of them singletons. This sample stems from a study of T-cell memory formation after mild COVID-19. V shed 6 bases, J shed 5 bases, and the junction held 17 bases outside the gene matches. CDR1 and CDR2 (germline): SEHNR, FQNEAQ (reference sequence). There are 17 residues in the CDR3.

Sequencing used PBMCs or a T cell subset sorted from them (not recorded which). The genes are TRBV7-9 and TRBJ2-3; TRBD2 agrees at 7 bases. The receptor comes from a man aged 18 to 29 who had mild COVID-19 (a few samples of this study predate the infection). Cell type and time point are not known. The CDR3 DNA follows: TGTGCCAGCAGTTCTCGGCCCCCGGGGGGTTCTGGAGATACGCAGTATTTT. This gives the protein CASSSRPPGGSGDTQYF.